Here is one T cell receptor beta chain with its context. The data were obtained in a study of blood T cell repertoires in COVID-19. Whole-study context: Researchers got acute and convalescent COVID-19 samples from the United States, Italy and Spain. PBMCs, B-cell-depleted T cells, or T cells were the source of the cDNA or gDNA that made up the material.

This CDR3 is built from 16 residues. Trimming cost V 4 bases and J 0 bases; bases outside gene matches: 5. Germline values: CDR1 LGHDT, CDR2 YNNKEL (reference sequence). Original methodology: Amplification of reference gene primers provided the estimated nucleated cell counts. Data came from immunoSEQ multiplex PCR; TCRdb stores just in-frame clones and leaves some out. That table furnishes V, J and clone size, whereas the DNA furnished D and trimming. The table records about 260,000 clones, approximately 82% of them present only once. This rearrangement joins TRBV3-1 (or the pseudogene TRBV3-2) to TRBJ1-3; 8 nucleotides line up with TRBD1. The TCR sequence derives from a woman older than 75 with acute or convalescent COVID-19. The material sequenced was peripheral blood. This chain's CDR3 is CASSLGQGSSGNTIYF. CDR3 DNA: TGTGCCAGCAGCCTAGGACAGGGTAGCTCTGGAAACACCATATATTTT.